The 16 T cell receptor beta chains below were found in one sample sequenced in a study of shared clonotypes between healthy human individuals. TCRdb's table, derived via immunoSEQ multiplex PCR, lists solely in-frame clones and lacks some. The data show a few hundred thousand clones, around 79% seen once. The sample consisted of memory CD4+ T cells sorted from blood. Sample subset: CD45RA-negative fraction. The receptors were sampled from a man in his thirties or forties in good health.

The V gene is TRBV18, the J gene TRBJ2-3, with D perhaps TRBD2 (6 bases). This CDR3 comprises 14 residues. Germline V lookup: CDR1 KGHSH, CDR2 LQKENI. With 10 bases removed from V and 2 bases from J, the gap between germline ends came to 16 bases. The CDR3 DNA sequence: TGTGCCACTGCACGGGACTCCTCCACAGATACGCAGTATTTT. Its translation is CATARDSSTDTQYF.

The chain recombines TRBV6-5 with TRBJ2-1; a weak D match, TRBD2 (8 bases). The CDR3 has 16 residues. Trimming cost V 0 bases and J 8 bases, with 17 bases left between them. Germline V gene data show CDR1 as MNHEY and CDR2 as SVGAGI. DNA of the CDR3: TGTGCCAGCAGTTACTCGCCCCCGGGAGGGGGCTATGAGCAGTTCTTC. Residues: CASSYSPPGGGYEQFF.

This sequence joins TRBV10-1 and TRBJ2-7; 9 bases map to TRBD1. The V gene's germline CDR1 is WNHNN and CDR2 SYGVQD (reference sequence). V lost 6 bases, J lost 4 bases, and 16 bases stayed unmatched. This CDR3 spans 17 amino acids. The CDR3 loop reads CASSEELRDRVSYEQYF. The CDR3 coding sequence is TGCGCCAGCAGCGAAGAACTCCGGGACAGGGTAAGTTACGAGCAGTACTTC.

This clone was picked up many times. Other DNA sequences of this sample code for an identical CDR3. The chain couples TRBV27 to TRBJ1-5, with D possibly matching TRBD1 (5 bases). The germline gives CDR1 MNHEY, CDR2 SMNVEV (reference sequence). V lost 5 bases to trimming and J lost 6 bases, with 11 bases between them. The CDR3 has 13 residues. The CDR3 reads CASSGTGGQPQHF. In DNA form, the CDR3 reads TGTGCCAGCAGTGGAACGGGGGGTCAGCCCCAGCATTTT.

This chain links TRBV18 with TRBJ2-1; no clear D. Trimming took off 3 bases at V and 5 bases at J, with 17 bases between the two ends. Germline V CDR1 and CDR2: KGHSH, LQKENI. The CDR3 spans 16 residues. The CDR3 region is CASSPPGLEVNNEQFF. For the CDR3, the DNA is TGTGCCAGCTCACCTCCGGGCTTAGAGGTAAACAATGAGCAGTTCTTC.

The chain carries TRBV7-9 and TRBJ2-5; possibly TRBD2 for D (6 bases). CDR1 is SEHNR and CDR2 is FQNEAQ in the germline V gene (reference sequence). The V end was cut by 1 base, the J end by 5 bases, with 20 bases between. The CDR3 totals 17 residues. The CDR3 spells CASSLGPGRGEWETQYF. CDR3 in DNA: TGTGCCAGCAGCTTAGGACCCGGGAGAGGGGAGTGGGAGACCCAGTACTTC.

The CDR3 spells CASRRTVGVTDTQYF. DNA of the CDR3: TGCGCCAGCCGTCGGACAGTGGGGGTGACAGATACGCAGTATTTT. The V gene is TRBV5-1, the J gene TRBJ2-3, with D possibly matching TRBD1 (6 bases). CDR3 length: 15 amino acids. Trimming pared 7 bases from V and 3 bases from J, leaving 18 bases between. Germline V gene lookup returns CDR1 SGHRS and CDR2 YFSETQ. Using reference TRBV5-1 and TRBJ2-3 for the parts outside the CDR3, the full variable domain is KAGVTQTPRYLIKTRGQQVTLSCSPISGHRSVSWYQQTPGQGLQFLFEYFSETQRNKGNFPGRFSGRQFSNSRSEMNVSTLELGDSALYLCASRRTVGVTDTQYFGPGTRLTVL.

The chain links TRBV5-1 to TRBJ2-7; D uncertain. Germline V gene lookup returns CDR1 SGHRS and CDR2 YFSETQ. The CDR3 is 13 amino acids. Between the trimmed V and J ends, which lost 0 bases and 6 bases, there was a span of 10 bases. CDR3 protein: CASSLAQESEQYF. CDR3 in DNA: TGCGCCAGCAGCTTGGCTCAGGAAAGCGAGCAGTACTTC.

V and J are TRBV18 and TRBJ2-7; TRBD1 matches 9 bases. The CDR3 is 13 residues long. Germline V gene sequence: CDR1 KGHSH, CDR2 LQKENI. V was clipped by 4 bases and J by 6 bases; unmatched bases: 4. The CDR3 loop reads CASSRQGQGEQYF. The DNA of the CDR3 is TGTGCCAGCTCACGTCAGGGACAGGGCGAGCAGTACTTC.

The V gene is TRBV19, the J gene TRBJ2-7; D is perhaps TRBD1 (6 bases). The ends were cut back, 5 bases at V and 0 bases at J, with 14 bases in the middle. CDR1 is LNHDA and CDR2 is SQIVND in the germline V gene (reference sequence). CDR3 size: 15 residues. The CDR3 DNA reads TGTGCCAGTAGTCCGAGGACAGCGAGCTCCTACGAGCAGTACTTC. Residues: CASSPRTASSYEQYF.

The gene calls are TRBV6-5 and TRBJ2-5; TRBD1 matches 7 bases. The end of the DNA fits TRBJ2-7 better, so the J call may be wrong. CDR1 and CDR2 (germline): MNHEY, SVGAGI. CDR3 size: 15 residues. The CDR3, as DNA: TGTGCCAGCAGCCCGACAGGGACGGCGGCCTACGAGCAGTACTTC. Translation gives CASSPTGTAAYEQYF.

The chain couples TRBV28 to TRBJ1-5; D is perhaps TRBD1 (5 bases). Trimming removed 2 bases from V and 7 bases from J, with 15 bases in between. The CDR3 runs 15 residues. The germline V gene has CDR1 MDHEN and CDR2 SYDVKM. The CDR3 sequence: CASSLQGSVGQPQHF. As DNA, the CDR3 is TGTGCCAGCAGTTTACAGGGAAGTGTCGGACAGCCCCAGCATTTT.

This rearrangement joins TRBV28 to TRBJ2-1; TRBD2 matches 8 bases. This CDR3 has 15 residues. The V gene end was trimmed by 4 bases and the J gene end by 12 bases; junction bases not matched to a gene: 14. The germline CDR1 and CDR2 sequences are MDHEN and SYDVKM. CDR3 sequence: CASSSGGAVTIWQFF. The CDR3 nucleotides read TGTGCCAGCAGTTCCGGGGGGGCAGTTACAATTTGGCAGTTCTTC.

This clone was seen more than once but under ten times. The chain combines TRBV27 with TRBJ2-1, with 10 nucleotides matching TRBD2. Germline V gene data show CDR1 as MNHEY and CDR2 as SMNVEV (reference sequence). V dropped 1 base and J dropped 6; count of bases not matched to a gene: 3. This CDR3 has 15 amino acids. The CDR3 nucleotides are TGTGCCAGCAGTTTATATGGACTAGCGGTCAATGAGCAGTTCTTC. Residues: CASSLYGLAVNEQFF.

V is TRBV9 and J is TRBJ1-3, with unresolved D. Germline-derived CDR1 and CDR2 are SGDLS and YYNGEE. V dropped 6 bases and J dropped 4 bases, with 8 bases sitting between them. This CDR3 is 12 amino acids long. CDR3 loop: CASKGAGNTIYF. Here the CDR3 DNA reads TGTGCCAGCAAGGGCGCGGGAAACACCATATATTTT.

A word on this clone: Other DNA sequences in this sample translate to the same CDR3. This chain uses TRBV29-1 with TRBJ1-5; D gene ambiguous. Germline CDR1 reads SQVTM; CDR2 reads ANQGSEA. The CDR3 covers 13 residues. Deletions cut 0 bases from V and 4 bases from J, with 7 bases between. The CDR3 bases are TGCAGCGTTGAAGAAACAGAGAATCAGCCCCAGCATTTT. Translation gives CSVEETENQPQHF. The whole variable domain, filled in from reference TRBV29-1 and TRBJ1-5, reads SAVISQKPSRDICQRGTSLTIQCQVDSQVTMMFWYRQQPGQSLTLIATANQGSEATYESGFVIDKFPISRPNLTFSTLTVSNMSPEDSSIYLCSVEETENQPQHFGDGTRLSIL.